These T cell receptor beta chains were read from a single sample in a study of T cell repertoires in cytomegalovirus infection. TCRdb passed the reads through MiXCR, listing each CDR3 protein once. The table includes hundreds of thousands of distinct CDR3 sequences, roughly 30% detected once. The sample taken for sequencing was PBMCs. All receptors come from a human donor in good health (CMV status not recorded). Some clones in this sample may be carry-over from other donors' samples. The CDR3 runs from the conserved cysteine through the conserved F or W. Each record gives: clone size, V gene, D gene, J gene, CDR3 length, CDR3 DNA, CDR3 protein. The D gene is left open where the match is weak. Clone size is not always given. Where it is, it says once, few, many or a class for expanded clones.

.	TRBV18	TRBD1	TRBJ1-2	15	TGTGCCAGCTCACCCCCGACAGGGGCGAACTATGGCTACACCTTC	CASSPPTGANYGYTF
.	TRBV6-6	.	TRBJ1-2	16	TGTGCCAGCAGTTACGAGACGGATGGCCTACTCGGAGGCTACAACTTC	CASSYETDGLLGGYNF
.	TRBV25-1	TRBD1	TRBJ1-6	15	TGTGCCAGCAGTGGCTTACAGGGGGAAGGTTCACCCCTCCACTTT	CASSGLQGEGSPLHF
few	TRBV6-4	.	TRBJ2-3	14	TGTGCCAGCAGTGACAGTCGGCACACAGATACGCAGTATTTT	CASSDSRHTDTQYF
.	TRBV14	TRBD1	TRBJ2-3	17	TGTGCCAGCAGCCAAGAAAAGGACAGGGTGCCCCCAGATACGCAGTATTTT	CASSQEKDRVPPDTQYF
many	TRBV7-6	TRBD2	TRBJ2-7	16	TGTGCCAGCAGCTTAGACCAGGGGACTAGGGCCTACGAGCAGTACTTC	CASSLDQGTRAYEQYF
.	TRBV6-4	.	TRBJ2-3	13	TGTGCCAGCAGTGATTATGAAGTTGGTACGCAGTATTTT	CASSDYEVGTQYF
few	TRBV6-1	TRBD1	TRBJ2-5	14	TGTGCCAGCAGTGGGGGACAGGGGATAGAGACCCAGTACTTC	CASSGGQGIETQYF
.	TRBV6-6	.	TRBJ2-1	12	TGTGACCGCAGGGCGTATAACAATGAGCAGTTCTTC	CDRRAYNNEQFF
.	TRBV7-9	.	TRBJ2-7	20	TGTGCCAGCAGCTTAGACGGGGCCTTTTCCGGGCCACTACTCGGGCGCGAGCAGTACTTC	CASSLDGAFSGPLLGREQYF
.	TRBV12-3/TRBV12-4	.	TRBJ1-4	13	TGTGACAGCAGCCTCTTGTCCGTCCGAAAACTGTTTTTT	CDSSLLSVRKLFF
few	TRBV19	TRBD1	TRBJ2-4	17	TGTGCCAGTAGTAGAGAACAGGGGCTTCTTGGCAAAAACATTCAGTACTTC	CASSREQGLLGKNIQYF
few	TRBV19	.	TRBJ1-5	15	TGTGCCAGTAGAACTCCGGGACGAGGAAATCAGCCCCAGCATTTT	CASRTPGRGNQPQHF
.	TRBV10-2	TRBD2	TRBJ2-6	15	TGCGCCAGCTCCTTGACTAGCGCTGGGGCCAACGTCCTGACTTTC	CASSLTSAGANVLTF
many	TRBV6-1	.	TRBJ1-1	13	TGTGCCAGCAGTTCCTGGATGAACACTGAAGCTTTCTTT	CASSSWMNTEAFF
few	TRBV5-1	.	TRBJ2-7	15	TGCGCCAGCAGCTTGGGGGATCTAGGAACCTACGAGCAGTACTTC	CASSLGDLGTYEQYF
many	TRBV7-2	.	TRBJ1-6	15	TGTGCCAGCAGCACTAGGACAGACTATAATTCACCCCTCCACTTT	CASSTRTDYNSPLHF
.	TRBV18	TRBD1	TRBJ1-2	15	TGTGCCAGCTCACCATTGGGACAGGACCTCTATGGCTACACCTTC	CASSPLGQDLYGYTF
.	TRBV12-3/TRBV12-4	.	TRBJ2-2	15	TGTGCCAGCAGACCGGGACTCGCGCTCACCGGGGAGCTGTTTTTT	CASRPGLALTGELFF
few	TRBV19	.	TRBJ2-7	15	TGTGCCAGTAGTATCACTCAGGCGGCGTTCTACGAGCAGTACTTC	CASSITQAAFYEQYF
few	TRBV7-8	TRBD1	TRBJ2-7	14	TGTGCCAGCAGCTTGGTACACAGGGGGCGCGAGCAGTACTTC	CASSLVHRGREQYF
many	TRBV2	.	TRBJ2-2	15	TGTGCCAGGAAGAAAGGGCACGCGAACACCGGGGAGCTGTTTTTT	CARKKGHANTGELFF
.	TRBV7-8	.	TRBJ2-7	14	TGTGCCAGCAGCTTAGGGGGTTATACCTACGAGCAGTACTTC	CASSLGGYTYEQYF
.	TRBV11-2	TRBD2	TRBJ2-1	15	TGTGCCAGCAGCTTAGGGGCGGGACTATACAATGAGCAGTTCTTC	CASSLGAGLYNEQFF
many	TRBV7-2	.	TRBJ1-6	14	TGTGCCAGCCAAACAGGAGGTCGCAATTCACCCCTCCACTTT	CASQTGGRNSPLHF
once	TRBV20-1	.	TRBJ1-2	12	TGCAGTGCTAGAGCGGAGCCCTATGGCTACACCTTC	CSARAEPYGYTF
.	TRBV12-3/TRBV12-4	.	TRBJ1-3	16	TGTGCCAGCACTGCGACCATCGCCCCATCTGGAAACACCATATATTTT	CASTATIAPSGNTIYF
.	TRBV5-6	.	TRBJ2-7	16	TGTGCCAGCAGCATTTTGAGGGCGACGGGGCCCTACGAGCAGTACTTC	CASSILRATGPYEQYF
.	TRBV5-3	.	TRBJ1-2	13	TGTGCCAGCAGCTTGCCAAGGGAATATGGCTACACCTTC	CASSLPREYGYTF